This entry lists 3 T cell receptor beta chains sequenced from one sample in a study of response to subunit inactivated influenza vaccine. TCRdb re-called the RT-PCR reads with MiXCR, one entry per CDR3 protein. The sample records about 540,000 distinct CDR3 sequences, less than 25% being singletons. This sample was shared with a second study, whose subject was T cells expressing NK-cell markers. That work adds: UMIs were included in TCR beta cDNA generated by 5'RACE template switching.

Specimen: CD4+ T cells sorted from PBMCs, collected 11 to 12 days after vaccination. These receptors originate from a man in his fifties or sixties who received an inactivated influenza vaccine.

This clonotype was seen only a few times. V usage is TRBV7-2 and J usage is TRBJ2-5, with D unresolved. Germline V gene data show CDR1 as SGHTA and CDR2 as FQGNSA. Trimming removed 5 bases from V and 8 bases from J, with 12 bases in between. This CDR3 has 12 amino acids. CDR3 sequence reads: CASSPDSKTQYF. CDR3 in DNA: TGTGCCAGCAGCCCGGATAGTAAAACCCAGTACTTC.

There are a few counts of this clonotype. The V and J genes are TRBV28 and TRBJ2-2; the match to TRBD2 covers 11 bases. CDR3 size: 14 residues. Germline values: CDR1 MDHEN, CDR2 SYDVKM. V was pared by 8 bases and J by 3 bases, with 2 bases of the junction left unmatched. In DNA form, the CDR3 reads TGTGCCAGCCGACTAGCGGGATACACCGGGGAGCTGTTTTTT. Translating gives CASRLAGYTGELFF.

Many counts were recorded for this clonotype. The chain uses TRBV12-3 or TRBV12-4 and TRBJ2-3; D call uncertain. CDR3 length: 14 amino acids. V lost 6 bases to trimming and J lost 5 bases, with 15 bases between them. Written as DNA, the CDR3 is TGTGCCAGCAGCCCCCTTAGATCCGGAGATACGCAGTATTTT. It translates to CASSPLRSGDTQYF.